This TCR beta chain was observed in a study of T cell responses to AZD1222 COVID-19 vaccine. Notes on the study in general: Clonal diversity was possibly underestimated, and the donors were mostly white British, with more females. None of the repertoires were sampled until the peak T cell response had passed.

In regard to this clone: Its antigen is undetermined.

Generated by immunoSEQ multiplex PCR, the TCRdb table keeps only in-frame clones and is missing some. This table has roughly 100,000 clones, 86% appearing once. Sequenced here: peripheral blood, sampled on day 0 of AZD1222 vaccination. The sequence was obtained from an adult in good health.

CDR3 residues: CASSPPASGANVLTF. As DNA, the CDR3 is TGTGCCAGCTCACCACCTGCCTCTGGGGCCAACGTCCTGACTTTC. The rearrangement links TRBV18 to TRBJ2-6; D is unresolved. The ends were cut back, 0 bases at V and 0 bases at J, with 3 bases in the middle. Germline values: CDR1 KGHSH, CDR2 LQKENI. The CDR3 is made up of 15 amino acids.